This T cell receptor beta chain was identified in a study of cytomegalovirus exposure and HLA in healthy donors. The study's findings and limits: Accounts indicate the classifier identified cytomegalovirus status with strong specificity and sensitivity. Subsequent analysis showed first-cohort TCR clusters tending to co-occur in approximately 120 validation repertoires. The investigators catalogued 150 or so TCR beta chains as cytomegalovirus-associated.

Trimming stripped 7 bases from V and 2 bases from J, with 11 bases between. Germline assignment: CDR1 MDHEN and CDR2 SYDVKM. This CDR3 is built from 13 residues. The method was immunoSEQ multiplex PCR; TCRdb's version includes in-frame clones alone and lacks a portion of them. The sample consists of about 160,000 clones, 86% of them appearing once. This clone showed up just once. Its antigen is as yet unknown. The TCR originated in a woman in her thirties in good health and CMV-seronegative. V gene TRBV28 combines with J gene TRBJ1-1, with no clear D. The sample consisted of PBMCs. The CDR3 region has the DNA TGTGCCAGCATTCTGACCTTAAACACTGAAGCTTTCTTT. Its protein is CASILTLNTEAFF.